A single sample gave rise to the 10 T cell receptor beta chains below, sequenced in a study of technical replicates of blood from four donors. Clones were read by immunoSEQ multiplex PCR, and TCRdb kept only the in-frame ones, dropping some. The table has tens of thousands of clones, roughly 86% seen once. The source material was PBMCs. Receptors were obtained from a human donor in good health. Some clones in this sample may be carry-over from other donors' samples.

The genes are TRBV11-2 and TRBJ2-5; 9 bases align to TRBD1. The CDR3 contains 14 residues. V shed 5 bases, J shed 3 bases, and the junction held 4 bases outside the gene matches. Germline V gene sequence: CDR1 SGHAT, CDR2 FQNNGV. The CDR3 region has the DNA TGTGCCAGCAGCACGGACAGGGGTAAAGAGACCCAGTACTTC. It is translated as CASSTDRGKETQYF.

J is TRBJ1-5 and V is TRBV5-1, with 8 bases aligning to TRBD1. The CDR3 is 15 residues long. Germline-derived CDR1 and CDR2 are SGHRS and YFSETQ. V trimming: 5 bases; J trimming: 3 bases; junction bases outside the gene matches: 7. Here the CDR3 DNA reads TGCGCCAGCAGTCCCGGACAGGGCAACAATCAGCCCCAGCATTTT. Protein product: CASSPGQGNNQPQHF.

The chain couples TRBV6-6 to TRBJ2-3; 8 positions agree with TRBD1. CDR1 is MNHNY, CDR2 SVGAGI, per germline (reference sequence). The CDR3 spans 14 residues. The ends lost 7 bases at V and 2 bases at J; junction bases unmatched: 5. The CDR3 bases are TGTGCCAGCAACCGGGACAGGCCCACAGATACGCAGTATTTT. This gives the protein CASNRDRPTDTQYF.

The chain combines TRBV5-1 with TRBJ1-2; 7 nucleotides align to TRBD1. V lost 0 bases and J lost 4; bases outside the gene matches: 0. The V gene's germline CDR1 is SGHRS and CDR2 YFSETQ. The CDR3 consists of 13 residues. DNA of the CDR3: TGCGCCAGCAGCTTGGGGGACAGCTATGGCTACACCTTC. This translates into CASSLGDSYGYTF.

The rearrangement links TRBV15 to TRBJ2-7, with D perhaps TRBD2 (7 bases). CDR1 LNHNV and CDR2 YYDKDF come from the germline V gene (reference sequence). Trimming pared 3 bases from V and 6 bases from J, leaving 24 bases between. The CDR3 is 17 amino acids. The CDR3 spells CATSSSSRRGGPPEQYF. The CDR3 region has the DNA TGTGCCACCAGCAGTAGTAGTAGGAGGGGGGGGCCGCCCGAGCAGTACTTC.

The V call is TRBV20-1, the J call TRBJ2-7; 7 bases match TRBD2. This CDR3 spans 11 amino acids. Germline values: CDR1 DFQATT, CDR2 SNEGSKA (reference sequence). The trim removed 6 bases at V and 9 bases at J, leaving 8 bases unmatched. In nucleotides, the CDR3 is TGCAGTGCCGGAGCGGGGTCCCTGCAGTACTTC. Residues: CSAGAGSLQYF.

This chain connects TRBV27 to TRBJ2-2, with D hard to call. The CDR3 runs 13 residues. Germline V lookup: CDR1 MNHEY, CDR2 SMNVEV (reference sequence). Between the trimmed V and J ends, which lost 4 bases and 2 bases, there was a span of 5 bases. The CDR3 region has the DNA TGTGCCAGCAGTTCCGTAAACACCGGGGAGCTGTTTTTT. This codes for CASSSVNTGELFF.

CDR3 coding DNA: TGTGCCAGCTCATCCCGGAATGAAAAACTGTTTTTT. It specifies CASSSRNEKLFF. This chain links TRBV18 with TRBJ1-4; unclear D gene. CDR3 length: 12 residues. Germline CDR1 reads KGHSH; CDR2 reads LQKENI. V was shortened by 5 bases and J by 5 bases, with 6 bases between the two germline ends. Filled out from reference TRBV18 and TRBJ1-4, the complete variable domain reads NAGVMQNPRHLVRRRGQEARLRCSPMKGHSHVYWYRQLPEEGLKFMVYLQKENIIDESGMPKERFSAEFPKEGPSILRIQQVVRGDSAAYFCASSSRNEKLFFGSGTQLSVL.

This clone was recorded once. The chain links TRBV18 to TRBJ2-5; 10 positions match TRBD1. This CDR3 contains 16 residues. J was trimmed by 3 bases and V by 3 bases; bases with no gene match: 7. The germline V gene has CDR1 KGHSH and CDR2 LQKENI. The chain's CDR3 is CASSPQEDRGKETQYF. In nucleotides, the CDR3 is TGTGCCAGCTCACCTCAGGAGGACAGGGGGAAAGAGACCCAGTACTTC. The full variable domain, rest sourced from reference TRBV18 and TRBJ2-5, is NAGVMQNPRHLVRRRGQEARLRCSPMKGHSHVYWYRQLPEEGLKFMVYLQKENIIDESGMPKERFSAEFPKEGPSILRIQQVVRGDSAAYFCASSPQEDRGKETQYFGPGTRLLVL.

The chain links TRBV5-6 to TRBJ1-4, with D tentatively TRBD1 (5 bases). From germline, CDR1 is SGHDT and CDR2 YYEEEE. The germline V and J ends were trimmed by 0 bases and 7 bases, with 10 bases remaining between them. This CDR3 region has 14 residues. The CDR3 region is CASSLVQQGEKLFF. In DNA form, the CDR3 reads TGTGCCAGCAGCTTGGTACAGCAGGGTGAAAAACTGTTTTTT.